The 14 T cell receptor beta chains below were found in one sample sequenced in a study of T-cell reconstitution after alpha-beta-depleted transplantation in children. TCRbeta library construction was performed incorporating unique molecular identifiers. TCRdb redid the calling of the PCR reads with MiXCR, one entry per CDR3 protein. Altogether 550,000 to 800,000 distinct CDR3 sequences are present, about an eighth being singletons, with the ten largest covering 0.79%. Sequencing used PBMCs, obtained before TCRalphabeta/CD19-depleted stem cell transplant. The source of these receptors is a girl aged 2 to 9 with congenital amegakaryocytic thrombocytopenia, due to receive a stem cell transplant.

In its sample, this clonotype was seen many times. The chain has TRBV6-1 and TRBJ2-7; 7 bases fit TRBD1. The CDR3 has 17 residues. Germline loops: CDR1 MNHNS, CDR2 SASEGT. With 3 bases clipped from V and 3 bases from J, the junction kept 14 bases outside the gene matches. CDR3 DNA: TGTGCCAGCAGTGACAAGACTTTCCGGGACAGTGGCTACGAGCAGTACTTC. Protein: CASSDKTFRDSGYEQYF.

This clonotype was found a few times. The chain recombines TRBV20-1 with TRBJ2-7, with 9 bases matching TRBD1. Per germline, CDR1 DFQATT and CDR2 SNEGSKA (reference sequence). The CDR3 consists of 13 residues. V gave up 6 bases and J gave up 3 bases; unmatched junction bases: 6. CDR3 DNA sequence: TGCAGTGCCGGGACAGGGTGGGACTACGAGCAGTACTTC. As protein: CSAGTGWDYEQYF.

At least ten counts were recorded for this clonotype. The chain combines TRBV20-1 with TRBJ2-1, with TRBD2 matching over 7 bases. CDR3 length: 19 amino acids. Germline CDR1 DFQATT, CDR2 SNEGSKA (reference sequence). With 1 base clipped from V and 1 base from J, the junction kept 16 bases outside the gene matches. The CDR3 region is CSARGLAGEGLASYNEQFF. CDR3 in DNA: TGCAGTGCTAGAGGATTGGCGGGAGAGGGGTTAGCGTCCTACAATGAGCAGTTCTTC.

This clonotype occurred many times. This sequence joins TRBV28 and TRBJ1-1, with a weak D call TRBD1 (6 bases). V lost 10 bases and J lost 11, with 23 bases in between. The CDR3 sequence is 13 residues long. The germline gives CDR1 MDHEN, CDR2 SYDVKM. This CDR3 is CATHQGGQSYAFF. For the CDR3, the DNA is TGTGCCACGCACCAAGGGGGACAAAGTTACGCTTTCTTT.

This clonotype was counted ten times or more. V usage is TRBV28 and J usage is TRBJ2-3, with unresolved D. Germline CDR1 MDHEN, CDR2 SYDVKM. This CDR3 comprises 13 residues. With 1 base removed from V and 6 bases from J, the gap between germline ends came to 8 bases. The CDR3 protein is CASSLLDRDTQYF. The CDR3 nucleotides are TGTGCCAGCAGTTTATTAGATCGCGATACGCAGTATTTT. The entire variable domain, with the rest obtained from reference TRBV28 and TRBJ2-3, is as follows: DVKVTQSSRYLVKRTGEKVFLECVQDMDHENMFWYRQDPGLGLRLIYFSYDVKMKEKGDIPEGYSVSREKKERFSLILESASTNQTSMYLCASSLLDRDTQYFGPGTRLTVL.

This chain joins TRBV11-2 and TRBJ2-5; D is uncertain. The CDR3 consists of 15 residues. CDR1 is SGHAT and CDR2 is FQNNGV in the germline V gene. Trimming stripped 1 base from V and 2 bases from J, with 11 bases between. CDR3 loop: CASSLVGRLQETQYF. CDR3 in DNA: TGTGCCAGCAGCTTAGTCGGCAGGCTACAAGAGACCCAGTACTTC.

The V gene is TRBV5-1, the J gene TRBJ2-7; D remains unclear. The CDR3 length is 14 residues. The V end lost 0 bases, the J end lost 3 bases, and 10 bases lay between the germline ends. The germline V gene has CDR1 SGHRS and CDR2 YFSETQ. The CDR3 reads CASSLVTADYEQYF. The CDR3 nucleotides read TGCGCCAGCAGCTTGGTAACAGCCGACTACGAGCAGTACTTC.

This clonotype was counted between two and nine times. The CDR3 region has the DNA TGCAGTGCTAGAGAAGGGACAGGGGGGTCCTATAATTCACCCCTCCACTTT. Translated, it gives CSAREGTGGSYNSPLHF. The V and J genes are TRBV20-1 and TRBJ1-6; 11 nucleotides agree with TRBD1. The V and J ends lost 0 bases and 1 base, in that order; junction bases with no gene match: 2. CDR1 DFQATT and CDR2 SNEGSKA come from the germline V gene (reference sequence). The CDR3 covers 17 residues.

This clonotype was observed at least ten times. This chain links TRBV11-3 with TRBJ2-1, with 8 bases lining up with TRBD2. The CDR3 runs 15 residues. V shed 1 base and J 8 bases; nucleotides not matched to a gene: 7. Per the germline V gene, CDR1 is SGHNT and CDR2 is YENEEA. Written as DNA, the CDR3 is TGTGCCAGCAGCTTAGGAGGACTAGCCGGAGATGAGCAGTTCTTC. Translation gives CASSLGGLAGDEQFF.

This clonotype was recorded many times. V is TRBV12-3 or TRBV12-4 and J is TRBJ1-1; D ambiguous. The ends were cut back, 4 bases at V and 4 bases at J, with 13 bases in the middle. The CDR3 totals 14 residues. CDR3 coding DNA: TGTGCCAGCAGTTGGTTCGCCGCGACCACTGAAGCTTTCTTT. Its translation: CASSWFAATTEAFF.

This clonotype came up a few times. This rearrangement joins TRBV20-1 to TRBJ2-3; TRBD2 is a possible D gene (6 bases). The V gene lost 7 bases and the J gene lost 6 bases, with 20 bases spanning the gap. This CDR3 is 14 amino acids long. In germline, CDR1 is DFQATT, CDR2 SNEGSKA (reference sequence). CDR3 DNA sequence: TGCAGTGTTCAGACGACGGGGGTATCTGATACGCAGTATTTT. Translated, it gives CSVQTTGVSDTQYF.

This chain uses TRBV6-5 with TRBJ2-1; D is unclear. Trimming removed 2 bases at V and 5 bases at J, with 7 bases between. CDR3 length: 13 amino acids. In germline, CDR1 is MNHEY, CDR2 SVGAGI. CDR3 nucleotide sequence: TGTGCCAGCAGTTACCGGTCCGACAATGAGCAGTTCTTC. Translated, it gives CASSYRSDNEQFF.

The sample holds many counts of this clonotype. V gene TRBV10-3 combines with J gene TRBJ2-7; 10 bases fit TRBD2. The CDR3 is 19 amino acids. Germline V gene data show CDR1 as ENHRY and CDR2 as SYGVKD. Germline trimming cut 2 bases from V and 2 bases from J; bases unmatched to any gene: 15. Written as DNA, the CDR3 is TGTGCCATCAGTGAGCCTATTGCGGTACTAGCGGGGACGCCCTACGAGCAGTACTTC. It specifies CAISEPIAVLAGTPYEQYF.

This clonotype has at least ten counts. The gene calls are TRBV7-9 and TRBJ1-2, with TRBD1 as a possible D gene (5 bases). Germline CDR1 SEHNR, CDR2 FQNEAQ (reference sequence). This CDR3 is 17 amino acids long. The V end lost 6 bases, the J end lost 3 bases, and 23 bases lay between the germline ends. In nucleotides, the CDR3 is TGTGCCAGCAGTTATAGCGGGACGCCCGAGAGGGACTATGGCTACACCTTC. Its protein product is CASSYSGTPERDYGYTF. Full variable domain (rest looked up from reference TRBV7-9 and TRBJ1-2): DTGVSQNPRHKITKRGQNVTFRCDPISEHNRLYWYRQTLGQGPEFLTYFQNEAQLEKSRLLSDRFSAERPKGSFSTLEIQRTEQGDSAMYLCASSYSGTPERDYGYTFGSGTRLTVV.